This T cell receptor beta chain was recovered during a study of CD8 T cells in ankylosing spondylitis. One entry per CDR3 protein results from TCRdb running MiXCR on the 5' RACE reads. This table has about 140,000 distinct CDR3 sequences, roughly 8.3% appearing once. Study-wide results and caveats: Researchers report that disease-linked clones proved CD8+ and relatively rare in peripheral blood. Disease-associated clones were reportedly significantly overrepresented in matched ankylosing spondylitis synovial fluid.

The CDR3 contains 15 residues. The V end was cut by 0 bases, the J end by 5 bases, with 14 bases between. CDR1 is DFQATT and CDR2 is SNEGSKA in the germline V gene (reference sequence). As concerns this clonotype: Its matching antigen is unknown.

The V gene is TRBV20-1, the J gene TRBJ1-3, with D tentatively TRBD1 (5 bases). This TCR was sampled from a male donor with ankylosing spondylitis. The sequencing sample was made of synovial fluid, either unsorted or a sorted T cell fraction (not recorded which). CDR3 coding DNA: TGCAGTGCTAGAGATACAGGTCTCCAGAGAAACACCATATATTTT. Translating gives CSARDTGLQRNTIYF.